The 24 T cell receptor beta chains below come from one sample, sequenced in a study of blood T cell repertoires in COVID-19. Libraries were prepared by immunoSEQ multiplex PCR; TCRdb keeps only in-frame clonotypes and omits some of them. Of under 300,000 clones listed, roughly four fifths are singletons. The specimen sequenced was peripheral blood. The receptor set was obtained from a woman older than 75 with acute or convalescent COVID-19.

The rearrangement uses TRBV27 and TRBJ1-6; D is possibly TRBD1 (6 bases). With 1 base removed from V and 7 bases from J, the gap between germline ends came to 8 bases. Germline CDR1 MNHEY, CDR2 SMNVEV (reference sequence). The CDR3 is 14 amino acids. The CDR3 loop reads CASSLWTENSPLHF. DNA for the CDR3: TGTGCCAGCAGTTTATGGACAGAGAATTCACCCCTCCACTTT.

This rearrangement joins TRBV19 to TRBJ1-6; a possible D gene is TRBD1 (6 bases). From germline, CDR1 is LNHDA and CDR2 SQIVND (reference sequence). Trimming took off 6 bases at V and 6 bases at J, with 15 bases between the two ends. The CDR3 spans 15 residues. DNA for the CDR3: TGTGCCAGTAGGACGACAGGACTTTTTAATTCACCCCTCCACTTT. Its protein is CASRTTGLFNSPLHF.

J is TRBJ2-7 and V is TRBV7-2; tentatively, D is TRBD1 (5 bases). Looked up from germline, CDR1 is SGHTA and CDR2 is FQGNSA. V lost 3 bases and J lost 1, with 16 bases in between. This CDR3 spans 16 amino acids. CDR3 nucleotides: TGTGCCAGCAGCTTGGTTCAGGGATTCGGGTCCTACGAGCAGTACTTC. It codes for CASSLVQGFGSYEQYF.

The chain is built from TRBV27 and TRBJ1-4, with D possibly TRBD1 on 6 matching bases. This CDR3 contains 15 residues. V was trimmed by 4 bases and J by 4 bases, leaving 13 bases between them. Germline V gene sequence: CDR1 MNHEY, CDR2 SMNVEV (reference sequence). CDR3 sequence reads: CASSSRTVGNEKLFF. CDR3 nucleotides: TGTGCCAGCAGTTCGAGGACAGTGGGTAATGAAAAACTGTTTTTT.

The rearrangement links TRBV2 to TRBJ1-1, with no clear D. Trimming took 7 bases from V and 5 from J, leaving 11 bases between them. The CDR3 sequence is 12 residues long. Per germline, CDR1 SNHLY and CDR2 FYNNEI. The CDR3 is CASTRLATEAFF. CDR3 bases: TGTGCCAGCACCAGGCTGGCGACTGAAGCTTTCTTT.

This sequence joins TRBV5-1 and TRBJ2-7; the match to TRBD2 covers 11 bases. The V and J ends lost 4 bases and 4 bases, in that order; junction bases with no gene match: 10. The CDR3 runs to 16 residues. CDR1 SGHRS and CDR2 YFSETQ come from the germline V gene. The CDR3 loop is CASSVRHSGGAYEQYF. The CDR3 region has the DNA TGCGCCAGCAGCGTAAGACATAGCGGGGGGGCATACGAGCAGTACTTC.

The chain employs TRBV28 and TRBJ2-2; 8 bases agree with TRBD1. The CDR3 length is 13 residues. CDR1 is MDHEN and CDR2 is SYDVKM in the germline V gene. V lost 7 bases, J lost 5 bases, and 3 bases stayed unmatched. The CDR3 loop reads CASTNRGTGELFF. The CDR3 DNA reads TGTGCCAGCACCAACAGGGGGACCGGGGAGCTGTTTTTT.

CDR3 sequence reads: CASSSQGYSGAFF. The CDR3 DNA reads as TGTGCCAGCAGCTCCCAGGGGTATAGTGGGGCTTTCTTT. This chain connects TRBV7-2 to TRBJ1-1; tentatively, D is TRBD1 (6 bases). CDR1 is SGHTA, CDR2 FQGNSA, per germline. The V and J ends lost 4 bases and 11 bases respectively, with 17 bases between them. This CDR3 is built from 13 residues. Full variable domain (remainder filled in from reference TRBV7-2 and TRBJ1-1): GAGVSQSPSNKVTEKGKDVELRCDPISGHTALYWYRQSLGQGLEFLIYFQGNSAPDKSGLPSDRFSAERTGGSVSTLTIQRTQQEDSAVYLCASSSQGYSGAFFGQGTRLTVV.

The rearrangement links TRBV5-8 to TRBJ1-2; 7 bases agree with TRBD1. The germline V gene has CDR1 SGHTS and CDR2 YDEGEE. The junction had 22 bases not matched to a gene; V was cut back by 4 bases and J by 7 bases. The CDR3 runs 18 residues. The CDR3 sequence: CASSPRGRSISRPAGYTF. As DNA, the CDR3 is TGTGCCAGCAGCCCTAGGGGGCGCAGTATTTCACGTCCGGCTGGCTACACCTTC.

The chain recombines TRBV5-6 with TRBJ2-2; 9 bases are a match to TRBD1. Trimming removed 4 bases from V and 5 bases from J; junction bases left unmatched: 9. Germline V lookup: CDR1 SGHDT, CDR2 YYEEEE. The CDR3 spans 16 residues. CDR3 nucleotide sequence: TGTGCCAGCAGCACCGCCGACAGGGGGGGGACCGGGGAGCTGTTTTTT. Protein product: CASSTADRGGTGELFF.

The V and J genes are TRBV19 and TRBJ1-4; D is uncertain. This CDR3 region has 14 residues. V gave up 6 bases and J gave up 6 bases, with 14 bases separating them. The germline gives CDR1 LNHDA, CDR2 SQIVND (reference sequence). CDR3 bases: TGTGCCAGTAGGAGAGGAGATAAGGATGAAAAACTGTTTTTT. Translation gives CASRRGDKDEKLFF.

The rearrangement joins TRBV18 to TRBJ2-5, with D possibly being TRBD1 (6 bases). Trimming removed 6 bases at V and 5 bases at J, with 13 bases between. CDR1 and CDR2 (germline): KGHSH, LQKENI. The CDR3 contains 13 residues. For the CDR3, the DNA is TGTGCCAGCTCCGGACAGAGGTCTGAGACCCAGTACTTC. Protein: CASSGQRSETQYF.

The chain couples TRBV12-3 or TRBV12-4 to TRBJ2-7; D is ambiguous. V lost 1 base and J 6 bases, leaving 10 bases between the germline ends. The CDR3 is made up of 13 amino acids. Written as DNA, the CDR3 is TGTGCCAGCAGTTTAGGGCACCCCGCCGAGCAGTACTTC. It specifies CASSLGHPAEQYF.

This chain connects TRBV5-6 to TRBJ2-1, with TRBD2 identical over 11 bases. V trimming: 0 bases; J trimming: 10 bases; junction bases outside the gene matches: 3. CDR1 and CDR2 from the germline V gene are SGHDT and YYEEEE. The CDR3 is 14 residues long. The CDR3 protein is CASSLAGLAAEQFF. CDR3 in DNA: TGTGCCAGCAGCTTGGCGGGACTAGCGGCCGAGCAGTTCTTC.

This chain joins TRBV27 and TRBJ1-4; TRBD1 agrees at 7 bases. V shed 5 bases, J shed 8 bases, and the junction held 17 bases outside the gene matches. The CDR3 has 17 residues. Germline V gene lookup returns CDR1 MNHEY and CDR2 SMNVEV (reference sequence). The CDR3 DNA sequence: TGTGCCAGCAGTCCCCGACAGGGTAGGGGATCGTTAGAAAAACTGTTTTTT. It encodes CASSPRQGRGSLEKLFF. Full variable domain (missing parts from reference TRBV27 and TRBJ1-4): EAQVTQNPRYLITVTGKKLTVTCSQNMNHEYMSWYRQDPGLGLRQIYYSMNVEVTDKGDVPEGYKVSRKEKRNFPLILESPSPNQTSLYFCASSPRQGRGSLEKLFFGSGTQLSVL.

In its sample, this clone was seen a few times. V and J are TRBV28 and TRBJ1-4; 7 bases are a match to TRBD1. Trimming removed 6 bases from V and 4 bases from J; junction bases left unmatched: 11. This CDR3 comprises 16 residues. Germline CDR1 MDHEN, CDR2 SYDVKM. The CDR3 DNA reads as TGTGCCAGCAGCCAAAGGACAGGAAGAGTTAATGAAAAACTGTTTTTT. Amino acids: CASSQRTGRVNEKLFF. The full variable domain, completed using reference TRBV28 and TRBJ1-4, is DVKVTQSSRYLVKRTGEKVFLECVQDMDHENMFWYRQDPGLGLRLIYFSYDVKMKEKGDIPEGYSVSREKKERFSLILESASTNQTSMYLCASSQRTGRVNEKLFFGSGTQLSVL.

This chain connects TRBV6-5 to TRBJ1-3, with TRBD1 as a possible D gene (6 bases). Trimming pared 7 bases from V and 0 bases from J, leaving 7 bases between. Per the germline V gene, CDR1 is MNHEY and CDR2 is SVGAGI. The CDR3 loop spans 13 amino acids. The CDR3 nucleotides are TGTGCCAGCAAGGACAGCTCTGGAAACACCATATATTTT. Encoded protein: CASKDSSGNTIYF.

This clone turned up a few times. This chain uses TRBV14 with TRBJ1-2, with D hard to call. Germline V gene lookup returns CDR1 SGHDN and CDR2 FVKESK. The CDR3 covers 13 residues. V was shortened by 4 bases and J by 5 bases, with 11 bases between the two germline ends. The CDR3 bases are TGTGCCAGCAGCCCCAATGGAGGGTATGGCTACACCTTC. It is translated as CASSPNGGYGYTF.

The chain is built from TRBV6-5 and TRBJ1-1; D may be TRBD1 (6 bases). Trimming shortened V by 6 bases and J by 4 bases, and 12 bases separated the two germline ends. Germline V gene sequence: CDR1 MNHEY, CDR2 SVGAGI. This CDR3 contains 13 residues. The CDR3 nucleotides read TGTGCCAGCAGAACAGGGTCGGCCACTGAAGCTTTCTTT. Its protein product is CASRTGSATEAFF.

The chain carries TRBV2 and TRBJ1-5; D is unresolved. The ends were cut back, 1 base at V and 5 bases at J, with 9 bases in the middle. This CDR3 has 14 residues. The germline V gene encodes CDR1 SNHLY and CDR2 FYNNEI. The CDR3 DNA reads TGTGCCAGCAGTGAAGGATGGAGAGATCAGCCCCAGCATTTT. Amino acids: CASSEGWRDQPQHF. Supplemented by reference TRBV2 and TRBJ1-5, the full variable domain reads EPEVTQTPSHQVTQMGQEVILRCVPISNHLYFYWYRQILGQKVEFLVSFYNNEISEKSEIFDDQFSVERPDGSNFTLKIRSTKLEDSAMYFCASSEGWRDQPQHFGDGTRLSIL.

This chain joins TRBV6-5 and TRBJ1-2; 9 bases map to TRBD1. J gave up 6 bases and V 10 bases, and 12 bases lay outside the gene matches. The CDR3 runs 14 residues. Germline values: CDR1 MNHEY, CDR2 SVGAGI. This CDR3 is CATARDRASDGYTF. The CDR3 bases are TGTGCCACGGCCCGGGACAGGGCCTCAGATGGCTACACCTTC.

The chain carries TRBV4-2 and TRBJ2-3, with TRBD2 identical over 7 bases. The CDR3 contains 23 residues. Trimming took 0 bases from V and 3 from J; bases not matched to a gene: 27. Per germline, CDR1 LGHNA and CDR2 YNFKEQ. The DNA of the CDR3 is TGTGCCAGCAGCCAAGAGGGTCCCGGGACTAACCCTAGGGGCATTGGGGGGACAGATACGCAGTATTTT. It specifies CASSQEGPGTNPRGIGGTDTQYF.

V is TRBV7-2 and J is TRBJ1-5; D gene uncertain. The CDR3 is made up of 13 amino acids. The germline V gene encodes CDR1 SGHTA and CDR2 FQGNSA. V was pared by 1 base and J by 4 bases, with 5 bases between. The CDR3 region has the DNA TGTGCCAGCAGCTTAGACGGTAATCAGCCCCAGCATTTT. Translated, it gives CASSLDGNQPQHF.

This chain uses TRBV9 with TRBJ2-1; 11 bases line up with TRBD2. The CDR3 is 15 residues long. V was pared by 0 bases and J by 9 bases, with 5 bases of the junction left unmatched. The germline gives CDR1 SGDLS, CDR2 YYNGEE. The DNA of the CDR3 is TGTGCCAGCAGCGTAGGCGGTCTAGCGGGGGGTGAGCAGTTCTTC. Translated: CASSVGGLAGGEQFF.